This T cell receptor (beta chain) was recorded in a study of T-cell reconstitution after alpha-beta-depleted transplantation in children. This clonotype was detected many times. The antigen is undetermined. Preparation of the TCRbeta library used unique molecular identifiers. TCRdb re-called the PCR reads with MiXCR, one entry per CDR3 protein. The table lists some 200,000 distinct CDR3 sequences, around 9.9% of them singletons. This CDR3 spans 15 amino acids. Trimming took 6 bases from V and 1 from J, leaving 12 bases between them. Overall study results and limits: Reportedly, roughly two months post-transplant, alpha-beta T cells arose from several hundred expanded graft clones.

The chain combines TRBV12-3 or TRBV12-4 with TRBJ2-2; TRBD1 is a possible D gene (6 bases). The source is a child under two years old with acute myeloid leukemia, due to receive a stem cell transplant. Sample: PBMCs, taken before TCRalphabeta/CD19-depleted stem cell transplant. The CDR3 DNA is TGTGCCAGCAGGTTCGTGACAGGGAACACCGGGGAGCTGTTTTTT. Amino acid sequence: CASRFVTGNTGELFF.